A single sample is the source of the 31 T cell receptor beta chains below, sequenced in a study of Graves' ophthalmopathy and Graves' hyperthyroidism. RNA transcripts were the source from which TCR beta CDR3 regions were amplified. A first-round RT-PCR used HTBI primers, followed by a second-round multiplex PCR. TCRdb re-called the multiplex PCR reads with MiXCR, one entry per CDR3 protein. The sample carries around 400,000 distinct CDR3 sequences, 20% to 25% recorded once. The sequencing input was peripheral blood. The receptors were gathered from a woman between 18 and 29 years old with stable Graves' hyperthyroidism.

The sample holds many counts of this clonotype. The chain uses TRBV10-1 and TRBJ2-2; D might be TRBD1 (5 bases). The CDR3 has 16 amino acids. The germline V and J ends were trimmed by 0 bases and 1 base, with 9 bases remaining between them. Germline V gives CDR1 WNHNN, CDR2 SYGVQD (reference sequence). The CDR3 protein is CASSESMTVNTGELFF. DNA of the CDR3: TGCGCCAGCAGTGAGTCAATGACAGTGAACACCGGGGAGCTGTTTTTT.

In its sample, this clonotype was seen many times. The V and J genes are TRBV19 and TRBJ2-7; D is unresolved. The ends were cut back, 6 bases at V and 3 bases at J, with 12 bases in the middle. Germline V gene lookup returns CDR1 LNHDA and CDR2 SQIVND (reference sequence). CDR3 length equals 13 residues. The CDR3 loop is CASRPPAGYEQYF. As DNA, the CDR3 is TGTGCCAGTAGGCCACCCGCAGGCTACGAGCAGTACTTC.

The chain links TRBV6-1 to TRBJ1-2; D is ambiguous. Germline CDR1 is MNHNS and CDR2 is SASEGT. This CDR3 has 14 residues. V shed 4 bases and J shed 4 bases, with 13 bases lying between them. The CDR3 loop is CASSGLKGGYGYTF. The CDR3 DNA is TGTGCCAGCAGTGGATTGAAGGGAGGCTATGGCTACACCTTC.

This clonotype was seen ten or more times. The chain employs TRBV12-3 or TRBV12-4 and TRBJ1-2, with D maybe TRBD1 (6 bases). The CDR3 consists of 14 residues. Trimming left V 3 bases short and J 4 bases short, with 12 bases between. CDR3 in DNA: TGTGCCAGCAGTTTTGGGGGGCTAAGCTATGGCTACACCTTC. Amino acid sequence: CASSFGGLSYGYTF.

The J gene is TRBJ2-5, the V gene TRBV12-3 or TRBV12-4; a weak D match, TRBD2 (5 bases). V was pared by 6 bases and J by 2 bases, with 13 bases between. The CDR3 runs 14 residues. The CDR3 is CASSPDFTQETQYF. The CDR3 DNA reads TGTGCCAGCAGCCCGGACTTTACTCAAGAGACCCAGTACTTC.

This clonotype was seen ten or more times. The V and J genes are TRBV12-3 or TRBV12-4 and TRBJ2-7; TRBD1 agrees at 8 bases. V lost 5 bases, J lost 2 bases, and 11 bases stayed unmatched. CDR3 size: 16 residues. CDR3 sequence (DNA): TGTGCCAGCAGTCTAAGGGGCAGGGGGCCCCCCTACGAGCAGTACTTC. Translated: CASSLRGRGPPYEQYF.

The chain employs TRBV5-1 and TRBJ2-2; D remains unclear. V shed 1 base and J shed 6 bases, with 13 bases lying between them. Germline-derived CDR1 and CDR2 are SGHRS and YFSETQ. The CDR3 sequence is 15 residues long. The DNA for the CDR3 is TGCGCCAGCAGCTTGATAGCTTCCCGCGCCGGGGAGCTGTTTTTT. This codes for CASSLIASRAGELFF.

This clonotype was counted many times. V and J are TRBV7-8 and TRBJ2-7; D is ambiguous. CDR1 and CDR2 (germline): SGHVS, FQNEAQ. The V end was cut by 5 bases, the J end by 7 bases, with 6 bases between. This CDR3 has 10 amino acids. This CDR3 is CASSLDEQYF. The DNA of the CDR3 is TGTGCCAGCAGCCTTGATGAGCAGTACTTC.

The chain combines TRBV12-5 with TRBJ1-2; D gene uncertain. V was trimmed by 6 bases and J by 7 bases, leaving 18 bases between them. The CDR3 spans 14 residues. CDR1 and CDR2 (germline): LGHNT, FRNRAP. DNA for the CDR3: TGTGCTAGTGGCACCCCCCCGGGATCAACTGGCTACACCTTC. Translating it yields CASGTPPGSTGYTF.

This clonotype was recorded many times. V and J are TRBV2 and TRBJ2-7; 7 bases map to TRBD1. V was clipped by 4 bases and J by 2 bases; unmatched bases: 5. From germline, CDR1 is SNHLY and CDR2 FYNNEI. This CDR3 has 14 amino acids. The CDR3: CASSGGQSTYEQYF. The CDR3 nucleotides are TGTGCCAGCAGTGGGGGACAGTCCACCTACGAGCAGTACTTC.

This clonotype has ten or more counts. The chain couples TRBV6-2 or TRBV6-3 to TRBJ2-3; TRBD1 might be the D (6 bases). The germline V gene has CDR1 MNHEY and CDR2 SVGEGT. V gave up 7 bases and J gave up 6 bases, with 17 bases separating them. The CDR3 spans 14 residues. CDR3 sequence: CASIRDTLRDTQYF. The CDR3, as DNA: TGTGCCAGCATTCGGGACACCCTTCGGGATACGCAGTATTTT.

The chain is built from TRBV20-1 and TRBJ2-5, with 15 bases lining up with TRBD2. Looked up from germline, CDR1 is DFQATT and CDR2 is SNEGSKA (reference sequence). Unmatched junction bases numbered 15, after V lost 3 bases and J lost 4 bases. The CDR3 consists of 19 residues. The DNA for the CDR3 is TGCAGTGCTAGGTTGGCGGGACTAGCGGGAGGCCTACCGGGAGAGACCCAGTACTTC. This codes for CSARLAGLAGGLPGETQYF.

In its sample, this clonotype was seen a few times. The chain employs TRBV6-2 or TRBV6-3 and TRBJ1-1; D perhaps matches TRBD1 (6 bases). Trimming took off 3 bases at V and 6 bases at J, with 14 bases between the two ends. Germline CDR1 and CDR2: MNHEY and SVGEGT. The CDR3 length is 14 residues. The CDR3 loop reads CASSYWGRRPEAFF. For the CDR3, the DNA is TGTGCCAGCAGTTATTGGGGGCGACGCCCTGAAGCTTTCTTT.

This clonotype was seen repeatedly, ten times or more. This chain links TRBV7-9 with TRBJ1-5; 7 bases map to TRBD1. Germline V gives CDR1 SEHNR, CDR2 FQNEAQ (reference sequence). J lost 5 bases, V lost 5 bases, and 6 bases had no gene match. This CDR3 spans 14 amino acids. The CDR3 DNA is TGTGCCAGCAGCCAGACAGGGCGGTATCAGCCCCAGCATTTT. The encoded protein is CASSQTGRYQPQHF.

This clonotype came up a few times. The chain couples TRBV10-3 to TRBJ1-1, with TRBD1 matching over 7 bases. The J segment lost 6 bases and the V segment lost 6 bases, leaving 10 bases of the junction unmatched. The germline V gene has CDR1 ENHRY and CDR2 SYGVKD. This CDR3 has 14 amino acids. The CDR3 spells CAIRKTGPEAEAFF. In DNA, the CDR3 is TGTGCCATCAGGAAGACAGGGCCTGAGGCTGAAGCTTTCTTT.

This clonotype was recorded at least ten times. The genes are TRBV5-1 and TRBJ1-2, with 7 bases that match TRBD1. CDR1 is SGHRS and CDR2 is YFSETQ in the germline V gene. V was clipped by 4 bases and J by 4 bases; unmatched bases: 7. The CDR3 has 14 amino acids. CDR3 protein: CASSPGQHLYGYTF. CDR3 bases: TGCGCCAGCAGCCCGGGACAGCACCTCTATGGCTACACCTTC.

This clonotype has a handful of counts. V usage is TRBV20-1 and J usage is TRBJ2-2; 12 bases map to TRBD2. Germline assignment: CDR1 DFQATT and CDR2 SNEGSKA (reference sequence). The CDR3 loop spans 16 amino acids. As DNA, the CDR3 is TGCAGCGCAGAGACTAGCGGGAGTACTAAAACCGGGGAGCTGTTTTTT. This codes for CSAETSGSTKTGELFF.

This clonotype was recorded at least ten times. The chain recombines TRBV18 with TRBJ1-1; D ambiguous. V was trimmed by 2 bases and J by 8 bases, leaving 12 bases between them. The CDR3 loop spans 13 amino acids. Germline values: CDR1 KGHSH, CDR2 LQKENI. The CDR3 sequence: CASSPAYDREAFF. The DNA for the CDR3 is TGTGCCAGCTCACCAGCCTACGACCGGGAAGCTTTCTTT.

This clonotype was recorded at least ten times. The chain carries TRBV28 and TRBJ2-7; 8 bases map to TRBD1. CDR1 is MDHEN, CDR2 SYDVKM, per germline. V trimming: 6 bases; J trimming: 6 bases; junction bases outside the gene matches: 13. This CDR3 has 15 amino acids. Written as DNA, the CDR3 is TGTGCCAGCAGCCCAAGGGCAGGGGGCAGATCCGAGCAGTACTTC. Encoded protein: CASSPRAGGRSEQYF.

The V gene is TRBV7-9, the J gene TRBJ1-2; no reliable D call. The length of the CDR3 is 13 residues. V lost 4 bases and J 2 bases, leaving 8 bases between the germline ends. CDR1 and CDR2 (germline): SEHNR, FQNEAQ (reference sequence). This CDR3 reads CASSSDVNYGYTF. CDR3 sequence (DNA): TGTGCCAGCAGCTCGGACGTCAACTATGGCTACACCTTC.

The V gene is TRBV6-5, the J gene TRBJ2-2; D ambiguous. Germline V gives CDR1 MNHEY, CDR2 SVGAGI. The CDR3 spans 14 residues. Trimming took off 2 bases at V and 8 bases at J, with 12 bases between the two ends. This chain's CDR3 is CASSYIRGVGELFF. CDR3 in DNA: TGTGCCAGCAGTTACATCCGTGGTGTGGGGGAGCTGTTTTTT.

This clonotype was detected a few times. The rearrangement joins TRBV6-1 to TRBJ2-1, with a weak D call TRBD2 (6 bases). V was pared by 6 bases and J by 6 bases, with 18 bases between. Germline V gives CDR1 MNHNS, CDR2 SASEGT. This CDR3 comprises 15 residues. CDR3 in amino acids: CASSRNLAYGNEQFF. In nucleotides, the CDR3 is TGTGCCAGCAGCCGGAACCTAGCGTATGGCAATGAGCAGTTCTTC.

This clonotype was observed many times. The rearrangement uses TRBV2 and TRBJ2-2; unclear D gene. Trimming shortened V by 4 bases and J by 0 bases, and 6 bases separated the two germline ends. This CDR3 has 14 residues. Germline CDR1 is SNHLY and CDR2 is FYNNEI. In DNA, the CDR3 is TGTGCCAGCAGTGGTCAGCCGAACACCGGGGAGCTGTTTTTT. Amino acids: CASSGQPNTGELFF. The full variable domain, in which reference TRBV2 and TRBJ2-2 provide the parts outside the CDR3, is EPEVTQTPSHQVTQMGQEVILRCVPISNHLYFYWYRQILGQKVEFLVSFYNNEISEKSEIFDDQFSVERPDGSNFTLKIRSTKLEDSAMYFCASSGQPNTGELFFGEGSRLTVL.

This clonotype has a count of ten or more. The V call is TRBV20-1, the J call TRBJ1-1, with D possibly being TRBD1 (5 bases). V lost 1 base and J 1 base, leaving 16 bases between the germline ends. CDR3 length: 16 residues. CDR1 DFQATT and CDR2 SNEGSKA come from the germline V gene (reference sequence). The CDR3 nucleotides read TGCAGTGCTAGAGTGGCCGGAAGGGGACGGAACACTGAAGCTTTCTTT. Translated, it gives CSARVAGRGRNTEAFF.

Of note for this clonotype: At one boundary the junction diverges from the germline segment, which might be a read error. V usage is TRBV7-9 and J usage is TRBJ2-7, with unresolved D. This CDR3 comprises 12 residues. From germline, CDR1 is SEHNR and CDR2 FQNEAQ (reference sequence). CDR3 sequence: CASSSESYDQYF. CDR3 bases: TGTGCCAGCAGCTCCGAGTCCTACGATCAGTACTTC. The whole variable domain, filled in from reference TRBV7-9 and TRBJ2-7, reads DTGVSQNPRHKITKRGQNVTFRCDPISEHNRLYWYRQTLGQGPEFLTYFQNEAQLEKSRLLSDRFSAERPKGSFSTLEIQRTEQGDSAMYLCASSSESYDQYFGPGTRLTVT.

The J gene is TRBJ2-5, the V gene TRBV20-1; 7 bases align to TRBD1. CDR1 is DFQATT and CDR2 is SNEGSKA in the germline V gene (reference sequence). This CDR3 has 17 amino acids. V lost 4 bases to trimming and J lost 4 bases; unmatched junction nucleotides: 18. The CDR3 DNA follows: TGCAGTGCTATTGACAGGGCCCCTGGGGGATTCTTAGAGACCCAGTACTTC. This encodes CSAIDRAPGGFLETQYF.

This clonotype was detected a few times. A much larger clonotype is one base distant, so this may be a read error. This is likely a read error, given that the CDR3 carries no conserved phenylalanine or tryptophan at its end. V is TRBV7-2 and J is TRBJ2-5; no reliable D call. V was shortened by 5 bases and J by 1 base, with 8 bases between the two germline ends. Germline lookup yields CDR1 SGHTA and CDR2 FQGNSA. This CDR3 comprises 13 residues. DNA of the CDR3: TGTGCCAGCAGCGATGTAATCCAAGAGACCCAGTACTAC. Its protein is CASSDVIQETQYY.

This clonotype was found many times. This chain connects TRBV6-2 or TRBV6-3 to TRBJ2-2; D is uncertain. V gave up 4 bases and J gave up 3 bases, with 6 bases separating them. From germline, CDR1 is MNHEY and CDR2 SVGEGT. The CDR3 has 13 amino acids. CDR3: CASSSTDTGELFF. The CDR3 DNA sequence: TGTGCCAGCAGTTCCACGGACACCGGGGAGCTGTTTTTT.

The genes are TRBV4-1 and TRBJ1-5; D is unclear. Germline loops: CDR1 MGHRA, CDR2 YSYEKL. The V end lost 1 base, the J end lost 0 bases, and 10 bases lay between the germline ends. CDR3 length: 16 residues. CDR3 sequence: CASSQGQRYSNQPQHF. The DNA of the CDR3 is TGCGCCAGCAGCCAAGGTCAAAGATATAGCAATCAGCCCCAGCATTTT.

In its sample, this clonotype was seen a few times. The chain recombines TRBV20-1 with TRBJ2-4; TRBD2 agrees at 14 bases. The CDR3 sequence is 16 residues long. Germline CDR1 DFQATT, CDR2 SNEGSKA (reference sequence). CDR3 sequence (DNA): TGCAGCCCTGGGACTAGCGGGAGATACGACAAAAACATTCAGTACTTC. It encodes CSPGTSGRYDKNIQYF.

This clonotype has at least ten counts. This chain uses TRBV13 with TRBJ1-6; D remains ambiguous. CDR1 is PRHDT, CDR2 FYEKMQ, per germline (reference sequence). The CDR3 consists of 16 residues. Trimming took 2 bases from V and 6 from J, leaving 14 bases between them. CDR3 bases: TGTGCCAGCAGCTTACAGAAAGGGAGAACTAATTCACCCCTCCACTTT. Protein product: CASSLQKGRTNSPLHF.